The sequence of this T cell receptor (beta chain) was determined in a study of blood T cell repertoires in COVID-19. Study-wide context: The United States, Italy and Spain supplied acute and convalescent COVID-19 samples.

V was trimmed by 7 bases and J by 9 bases, leaving 23 bases between them. Germline CDR1 SGHRS, CDR2 YFSETQ. The CDR3 is made up of 15 amino acids. Participant reports of clinical history set cohort assignment. Data came from immunoSEQ multiplex PCR; TCRdb stores just in-frame clones and leaves some out. The table includes about 300,000 clones, roughly 90% detected once. The chain employs TRBV5-1 and TRBJ2-1; possibly TRBD1 for D (6 bases). This clonotype originated in a woman aged 50 to 60 who had been exposed to COVID-19. Sequenced material: PBMCs or T cells enriched from blood (not recorded which). The CDR3 loop is CASAVQGPEMVEQFF. In DNA, the CDR3 is TGCGCCAGCGCGGTACAGGGCCCAGAGATGGTTGAGCAGTTCTTC.